The 2 T cell receptor beta chains below were found in one sample sequenced in a study of OX40 agonist ivuxolimab in advanced cancers. The protocol was immunoSEQ multiplex PCR, while the TCRdb copy is restricted to in-frame clones and leaves out a portion. Of around 72,000 clones in the sample, roughly 89% were seen once. The sequencing used CD4+ or CD8+ T cells sorted from blood, collected in a trial of the OX40 agonist ivuxolimab. The receptors were gathered from an adult with an advanced solid tumor such as melanoma, head and neck, liver or kidney cancer.

The chain has TRBV7-3 and TRBJ1-1, with no clear D. The V gene's germline CDR1 is SGHTA and CDR2 FQGTGA. This CDR3 has 13 residues. Trimming took off 5 bases at V and 0 bases at J, with 7 bases between the two ends. CDR3 sequence reads: CASSPLLNTEAFF. CDR3 nucleotides: TGTGCCAGCAGCCCGCTCCTGAACACTGAAGCTTTCTTT.

This clone was seen more than once but under ten times. The V gene is TRBV5-8, the J gene TRBJ1-2; possible D gene TRBD1, 6 bases. The germline V gene encodes CDR1 SGHTS and CDR2 YDEGEE. Trimming took 1 base from V and 2 from J, leaving 9 bases between them. This CDR3 has 14 amino acids. The CDR3 here is CASSLMGANYGYTF. In nucleotides, the CDR3 is TGTGCCAGCAGCTTGATGGGGGCAAACTATGGCTACACCTTC.